Listed here are 18 T cell receptor beta chains from one sample, sequenced in a study of cytomegalovirus exposure and HLA in healthy donors. The study ran its PCR with 60 Vbeta and 13 Jbeta primers. Assay used: immunoSEQ multiplex PCR; TCRdb lists only in-frame clones, some missing. The repertoire has approximately 120,000 clones, about 84% of them found once; the top ten carry around 4%. The specimen sequenced was PBMCs. These receptors were collected from a middle-aged man in good health and CMV-seronegative.

The V call is TRBV9, the J call TRBJ2-3, with 9 bases fitting TRBD1. The CDR3 has 14 residues. Losses at the gene ends were 1 base for V and 5 bases for J; bases not matched to a gene: 2. Germline CDR1 SGDLS, CDR2 YYNGEE. The CDR3: CASSVRTGVDTQYF. CDR3 nucleotide sequence: TGTGCCAGCAGCGTAAGGACAGGGGTAGATACGCAGTATTTT.

This chain links TRBV11-2 with TRBJ1-6; tentative D call: TRBD1 (5 bases). CDR1 and CDR2 from the germline V gene are SGHAT and FQNNGV. CDR3 length: 16 residues. The V and J ends lost 8 bases and 7 bases respectively, with 21 bases between them. The CDR3 DNA is TGTGCCAGCGGCGCCACAGGTTGGGTTCAGAATTCACCCCTCCACTTT. It codes for CASGATGWVQNSPLHF.

The rearrangement links TRBV7-9 to TRBJ2-5; maybe TRBD1 (6 bases). The CDR3 runs 14 residues. Trimming removed 5 bases from V and 4 bases from J, with 14 bases in between. Germline loops: CDR1 SEHNR, CDR2 FQNEAQ (reference sequence). The CDR3: CASSITGMAETQYF. CDR3 DNA: TGTGCCAGCAGCATCACAGGGATGGCAGAGACCCAGTACTTC.

V usage is TRBV9 and J usage is TRBJ2-3, with D possibly matching TRBD1 (6 bases). This CDR3 has 15 residues. V was clipped by 1 base and J by 2 bases, with 11 bases between them. Germline CDR1 and CDR2: SGDLS and YYNGEE. The CDR3 reads CASSVIGQTTDTQYF. DNA for the CDR3: TGTGCCAGCAGCGTAATCGGACAGACCACAGATACGCAGTATTTT.

The sample holds one count of this clone. The chain joins TRBV5-1 to TRBJ2-1; D is undetermined. The V end was cut by 0 bases, the J end by 0 bases, with 7 bases between. The CDR3 loop spans 15 amino acids. Germline CDR1 is SGHRS and CDR2 is YFSETQ. The CDR3 sequence: CASSLDWSSYNEQFF. In DNA, the CDR3 is TGCGCCAGCAGCTTGGATTGGAGCTCCTACAATGAGCAGTTCTTC.

The CDR3 loop reads CASSFWGQNNEQFF. In DNA, the CDR3 is TGTGCCAGCAGTTTTTGGGGACAGAACAATGAGCAGTTCTTC. The V and J genes are TRBV6-5 and TRBJ2-1; 7 bases align to TRBD1. This CDR3 is built from 14 residues. In germline, CDR1 is MNHEY, CDR2 SVGAGI. Unmatched junction bases numbered 5, after V lost 4 bases and J lost 5 bases.

This chain uses TRBV5-1 with TRBJ2-5, with 9 nucleotides matching TRBD1. Gene TRBJ2-7 matches the end of the DNA better, so the J call may be wrong. The CDR3 spans 16 residues. Per the germline V gene, CDR1 is SGHRS and CDR2 is YFSETQ. CDR3 coding DNA: TGCGCCAGCAGCTTAAGCCCGGGACAGGGATCCTACGAGCAGTACTTC. Its protein is CASSLSPGQGSYEQYF.

The chain employs TRBV28 and TRBJ2-4, with D tentatively TRBD1 (6 bases). V was pared by 6 bases and J by 1 base, with 13 bases between. Germline V CDR1 and CDR2: MDHEN, SYDVKM. The CDR3 has 15 amino acids. The CDR3 protein is CASSKGGPAKNIQYF. Written as DNA, the CDR3 is TGTGCCAGCAGCAAAGGGGGTCCGGCCAAAAACATTCAGTACTTC. Together with reference TRBV28 and TRBJ2-4, the CDR3 gives the full variable domain: DVKVTQSSRYLVKRTGEKVFLECVQDMDHENMFWYRQDPGLGLRLIYFSYDVKMKEKGDIPEGYSVSREKKERFSLILESASTNQTSMYLCASSKGGPAKNIQYFGAGTRLSVL.

Points on this clone: The junction shows a germline mismatch at one end, possibly a read error. This chain uses TRBV18 with TRBJ1-4; no clear D gene. Germline lookup yields CDR1 KGHSH and CDR2 LQKENI. The CDR3 is 14 amino acids. CDR3 sequence (DNA): TGTGTCAGCTCACCACTGGCCAGGCAAGAAAAACTGTTTTTT. This sequence encodes CVSSPLARQEKLFF.

This chain links TRBV7-3 with TRBJ2-3, with 11 bases lining up with TRBD2. Unmatched junction bases numbered 7, after V lost 3 bases and J lost 5 bases. This CDR3 has 16 residues. From germline, CDR1 is SGHTA and CDR2 FQGTGA. The CDR3 nucleotides are TGTGCCAGCAGCTTCGTTAGCGGGGGGGCGCGAGATACGCAGTATTTT. It encodes CASSFVSGGARDTQYF. The full variable domain, rest sourced from reference TRBV7-3 and TRBJ2-3, is GAGVSQTPSNKVTEKGKYVELRCDPISGHTALYWYRQSLGQGPEFLIYFQGTGAADDSGLPNDRFFAVRPEGSVSTLKIQRTERGDSAVYLCASSFVSGGARDTQYFGPGTRLTVL.

Sample share makes this clone medium-sized. V and J are TRBV7-6 and TRBJ1-3, with no clear D. The V end was cut by 2 bases, the J end by 4 bases, with 12 bases between. The germline V gene has CDR1 SGHVS and CDR2 FNYEAQ. This CDR3 has 15 residues. CDR3 coding DNA: TGTGCCAGCAGCTTAAACGAGGGATCAGGAAACACCATATATTTT. It is translated as CASSLNEGSGNTIYF.

The chain couples TRBV7-9 to TRBJ2-1; 8 bases match TRBD1. The CDR3 runs 15 residues. Germline V lookup: CDR1 SEHNR, CDR2 FQNEAQ (reference sequence). Trimming removed 1 base from V and 3 bases from J; junction bases left unmatched: 2. CDR3 sequence reads: CASSLVTGVYNEQFF. The CDR3 coding sequence is TGTGCCAGCAGCTTAGTGACAGGGGTCTACAATGAGCAGTTCTTC.

The V and J genes are TRBV4-3 and TRBJ2-7; no clear D. V lost 1 base, J lost 4 bases, and 8 bases lay in between. The CDR3 covers 13 residues. CDR1 is LGHNA, CDR2 YSLEER, per germline. The CDR3 loop reads CASSQGTLYEQYF. CDR3 nucleotides: TGCGCCAGCAGCCAAGGCACACTATACGAGCAGTACTTC.

As to this clone: A read error may account for a junction end that differs from germline. The V and J genes are TRBV7-9 and TRBJ1-5; 7 bases agree with TRBD1. Germline CDR1 and CDR2: SEHNR and FQNEAQ (reference sequence). The CDR3 has 15 amino acids. CDR3 in amino acids: CSSSLTGNQNQPQHF. CDR3 sequence (DNA): TGTTCCAGCAGCTTGACAGGGAACCAAAATCAGCCCCAGCATTTT.

V is TRBV28 and J is TRBJ1-1; maybe TRBD1 (6 bases). The CDR3 is 14 amino acids. V was cut by 0 bases and J by 9 bases, with 14 bases left in between. Per the germline V gene, CDR1 is MDHEN and CDR2 is SYDVKM. This CDR3 is CASSLWGADRKAFF. The CDR3 nucleotides read TGTGCCAGCAGTTTATGGGGGGCGGACCGCAAAGCTTTCTTT.

The rearrangement uses TRBV5-1 and TRBJ2-5; 7 bases agree with TRBD1. Judging by the DNA end, TRBJ2-7 fits better; the J call may be wrong. Germline values: CDR1 SGHRS, CDR2 YFSETQ. The CDR3 has 13 residues. DNA for the CDR3: TGCGCCAGCAGCTTACAGGGGTCACACGAGCAGTACTTC. Translation: CASSLQGSHEQYF.

This chain uses TRBV6-6 with TRBJ1-6; D is possibly TRBD1 (6 bases). Germline V gene sequence: CDR1 MNHNY, CDR2 SVGAGI (reference sequence). Trimming cost V 6 bases and J 10 bases, with 13 bases left between them. This CDR3 comprises 13 residues. The DNA for the CDR3 is TGTGCCAGCAGCACAGGGCTGAGGTCACCCCTCCACTTT. As protein: CASSTGLRSPLHF.

The chain uses TRBV2 and TRBJ1-5, with D possibly being TRBD1 (5 bases). The CDR3 is 13 amino acids. Germline CDR1 reads SNHLY; CDR2 reads FYNNEI. Trimming took off 5 bases at V and 5 bases at J, with 10 bases between the two ends. As DNA, the CDR3 is TGTGCCAGCAGTAAGGTAGGGGATCAGCCCCAGCATTTT. Its protein is CASSKVGDQPQHF.